Sequencing of this T cell receptor (beta chain) was carried out in a study of control samples from healthy donors and cancer patients. Produced via immunoSEQ multiplex PCR; TCRdb's table is partial and in-frame only. The sample has some 140,000 clones, more than 85% seen once. V was trimmed by 5 bases and J by 2 bases, leaving 12 bases between them. The CDR3 contains 14 residues. The V gene's germline CDR1 is MNHEY and CDR2 SVGAGI. Sample: blood. The sequence derives from a woman aged 25 to 39 in good health. This chain uses TRBV6-5 with TRBJ1-1, with D possibly TRBD1 on 5 matching bases. CDR3 loop: CASSKGRLNTEAFF. CDR3 bases: TGTGCCAGCAGTAAGGGACGGTTAAACACTGAAGCTTTCTTT.